This T cell receptor beta chain comes out of a study of yellow fever vaccine responses in identical twins. Study-level results: Twins reportedly showed a vaccine T cell response that seemed partly convergent and partly personalized.

With regard to this clonotype: Its target is unknown.

The CDR3 has 15 amino acids. Per the germline V gene, CDR1 is SGHRS and CDR2 is YFSETQ. Trimming took 3 bases from V and 2 from J, leaving 12 bases between them. TCRdb fed the RT-PCR reads into MiXCR, producing one record per CDR3 protein. The sample comprises roughly 23,000 distinct CDR3 sequences, over 75% of which are singletons, and about 4.8% rests with the top ten. The rearrangement uses TRBV5-1 and TRBJ2-1, with a tentative D call TRBD1 (6 bases). The material sequenced was T cells from blood (PBMCs), unsorted or a sorted subset (not recorded which), taken before or after yellow fever vaccination (not recorded which). The sequence derives from a woman aged 18-30 years who received the yellow fever vaccine. In DNA form, the CDR3 reads TGCGCCAGCAGCTCCTTGGGGGCGACCTACAATGAGCAGTTCTTC. It yields the protein CASSSLGATYNEQFF.